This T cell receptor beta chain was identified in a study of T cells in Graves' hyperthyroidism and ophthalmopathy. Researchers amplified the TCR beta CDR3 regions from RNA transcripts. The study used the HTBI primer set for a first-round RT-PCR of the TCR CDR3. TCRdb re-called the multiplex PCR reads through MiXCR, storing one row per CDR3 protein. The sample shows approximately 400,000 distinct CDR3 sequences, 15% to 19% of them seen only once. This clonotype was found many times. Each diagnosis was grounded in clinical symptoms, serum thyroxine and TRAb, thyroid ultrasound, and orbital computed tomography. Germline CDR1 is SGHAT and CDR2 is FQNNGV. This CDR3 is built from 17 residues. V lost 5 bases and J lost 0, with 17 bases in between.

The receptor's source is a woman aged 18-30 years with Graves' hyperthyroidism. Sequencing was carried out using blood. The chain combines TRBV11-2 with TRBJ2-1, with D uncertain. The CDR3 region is CASSLRITLRSYNEQFF. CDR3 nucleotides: TGTGCCAGCAGCCTAAGAATTACACTCCGCTCCTACAATGAGCAGTTCTTC.